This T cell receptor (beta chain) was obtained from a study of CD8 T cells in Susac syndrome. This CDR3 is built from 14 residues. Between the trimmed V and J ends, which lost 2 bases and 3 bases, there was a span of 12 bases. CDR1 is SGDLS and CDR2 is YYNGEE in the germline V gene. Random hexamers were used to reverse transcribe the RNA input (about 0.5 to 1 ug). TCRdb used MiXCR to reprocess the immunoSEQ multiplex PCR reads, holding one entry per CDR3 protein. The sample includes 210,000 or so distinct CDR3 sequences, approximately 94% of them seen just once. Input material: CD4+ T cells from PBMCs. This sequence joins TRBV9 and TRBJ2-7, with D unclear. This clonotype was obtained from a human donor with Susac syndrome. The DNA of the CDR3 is TGTGCCAGCAGCGTGGCTTATCCCGACTACGAGCAGTACTTC. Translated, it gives CASSVAYPDYEQYF.